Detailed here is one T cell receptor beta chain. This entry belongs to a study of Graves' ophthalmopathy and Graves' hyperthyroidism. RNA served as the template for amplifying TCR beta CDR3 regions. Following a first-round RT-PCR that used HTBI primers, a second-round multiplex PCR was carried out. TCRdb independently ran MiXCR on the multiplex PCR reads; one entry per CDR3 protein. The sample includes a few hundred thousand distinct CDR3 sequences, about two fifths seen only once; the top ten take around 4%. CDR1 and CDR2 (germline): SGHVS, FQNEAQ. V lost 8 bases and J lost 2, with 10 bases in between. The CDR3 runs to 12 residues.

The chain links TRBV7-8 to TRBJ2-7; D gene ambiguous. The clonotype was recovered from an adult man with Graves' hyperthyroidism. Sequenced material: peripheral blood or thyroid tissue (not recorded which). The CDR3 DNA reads TGTGCCAGCCAGCAACTCCCCTACGAGCAGTACTTC. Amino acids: CASQQLPYEQYF.